The rows below give T cell receptor beta chains drawn from one sample of a study of lymphopenia after photon versus proton radiotherapy. TCRdb's copy holds only in-frame clones and misses some; the assay was immunoSEQ multiplex PCR. The sample lists fewer than 45,000 clones, around 84% occurring once. The source was peripheral blood, collected from a patient treated with proton-based radiotherapy. These receptors were obtained from a woman aged 70-85 years with pancreatic cancer. Some clones in this sample may be carry-over from other donors' samples. CDR3s include the opening cysteine and the closing phenylalanine or tryptophan. Fields, in order: V gene, J gene, CDR3 length, clone size, D gene, CDR3 protein, CDR3 DNA. D genes are given only for firm matches. Some rows have no size entry. The others give once, few or many, or a class for an expanded clone.

v_call: TRBV29-1; j_call: TRBJ1-1; cdr3_length: 12; clone_size: .; d_call: TRBD1; cdr3_aa: CSAGTGETEAFF; cdr3_nt: TGCAGCGCCGGGACAGGGGAGACTGAAGCTTTCTTT
v_call: TRBV18; j_call: TRBJ1-1; cdr3_length: 16; clone_size: .; d_call: .; cdr3_aa: CASSPLRTDLGTEAFF; cdr3_nt: TGTGCCAGCTCACCGCTGCGGACAGATTTGGGCACTGAAGCTTTCTTT
v_call: TRBV30; j_call: TRBJ1-1; cdr3_length: 14; clone_size: few; d_call: TRBD1; cdr3_aa: CAWSVDRGGTEAFF; cdr3_nt: TGTGCCTGGAGTGTGGACAGGGGAGGCACTGAAGCTTTCTTT
v_call: TRBV6-5; j_call: TRBJ2-1; cdr3_length: 12; clone_size: .; d_call: .; cdr3_aa: CASSSQGNEQFF; cdr3_nt: TGTGCCAGCAGTTCGCAGGGGAATGAGCAGTTCTTC
v_call: TRBV25-1; j_call: TRBJ1-2; cdr3_length: 16; clone_size: .; d_call: .; cdr3_aa: CASSEFARQGVNGYTF; cdr3_nt: TGTGCCAGCAGTGAATTCGCTCGCCAGGGTGTAAATGGCTACACCTTC
v_call: TRBV9; j_call: TRBJ2-3; cdr3_length: 14; clone_size: .; d_call: .; cdr3_aa: CASTFGGSTDTQYF; cdr3_nt: TGTGCCAGCACCTTCGGGGGTAGCACAGATACGCAGTATTTT
v_call: TRBV25-1; j_call: TRBJ1-1; cdr3_length: 15; clone_size: .; d_call: .; cdr3_aa: CASREENQGNTEAFF; cdr3_nt: TGTGCCAGCAGGGAAGAGAACCAGGGAAACACTGAAGCTTTCTTT
v_call: TRBV28; j_call: TRBJ2-5; cdr3_length: 16; clone_size: .; d_call: .; cdr3_aa: CASSFGDGTVQETQYF; cdr3_nt: TGTGCCAGCAGTTTTGGGGACGGAACAGTCCAAGAGACCCAGTACTTC
v_call: TRBV27; j_call: TRBJ2-6; cdr3_length: 15; clone_size: .; d_call: TRBD1; cdr3_aa: CASRGQGSGANVLTF; cdr3_nt: TGTGCCAGCAGAGGACAGGGGTCTGGGGCCAACGTCCTGACTTTC
v_call: TRBV7-2; j_call: TRBJ2-3; cdr3_length: 18; clone_size: .; d_call: .; cdr3_aa: CASSLVPPDFYSTDTQYF; cdr3_nt: TGTGCCAGCAGCTTAGTTCCCCCGGACTTTTATAGCACAGATACGCAGTATTTT
v_call: TRBV7-8; j_call: TRBJ2-7; cdr3_length: 14; clone_size: .; d_call: .; cdr3_aa: CASSPDGPLDEQYF; cdr3_nt: TGTGCCAGCAGCCCTGACGGCCCTCTGGACGAGCAGTACTTC
v_call: TRBV6-1; j_call: TRBJ2-1; cdr3_length: 16; clone_size: .; d_call: TRBD2; cdr3_aa: CASSVIAGAGGSEQFF; cdr3_nt: TGTGCCAGCAGTGTCATAGCGGGGGCCGGGGGGAGTGAGCAGTTCTTC
v_call: TRBV11-2; j_call: TRBJ2-1; cdr3_length: 17; clone_size: .; d_call: TRBD2; cdr3_aa: CASSGAGELPSYNEQFF; cdr3_nt: TGTGCCAGCAGCGGTGCGGGGGAGTTGCCCTCCTACAATGAGCAGTTCTTC
v_call: TRBV4-1; j_call: TRBJ2-7; cdr3_length: 16; clone_size: .; d_call: .; cdr3_aa: CASSQVGWLASYEQYF; cdr3_nt: TGCGCCAGCAGCCAAGTAGGGTGGCTAGCCTCCTACGAGCAGTACTTC
v_call: TRBV27; j_call: TRBJ1-2; cdr3_length: 14; clone_size: .; d_call: TRBD1; cdr3_aa: CASSEGQGVEGYTF; cdr3_nt: TGTGCCAGCAGTGAGGGACAGGGGGTAGAAGGCTACACCTTC
v_call: TRBV6-6; j_call: TRBJ2-1; cdr3_length: 15; clone_size: .; d_call: .; cdr3_aa: CASSYPGGSYNEQFF; cdr3_nt: TGTGCCAGCAGTTACCCCGGAGGCTCCTACAATGAGCAGTTCTTC
v_call: TRBV6-5; j_call: TRBJ1-6; cdr3_length: 13; clone_size: .; d_call: .; cdr3_aa: CASRATDYSPLHF; cdr3_nt: TGTGCCAGCAGAGCCACCGACTATTCACCCCTCCACTTT
v_call: TRBV5-1; j_call: TRBJ1-2; cdr3_length: 14; clone_size: .; d_call: TRBD1; cdr3_aa: CASSDQQGYGGYTF; cdr3_nt: TGCGCCAGCAGCGATCAACAGGGGTATGGTGGCTACACCTTC
v_call: TRBV5-1; j_call: TRBJ2-5; cdr3_length: 15; clone_size: .; d_call: .; cdr3_aa: CASSPSGRSQETQYF; cdr3_nt: TGCGCCAGCAGCCCCTCGGGACGGAGCCAAGAGACCCAGTACTTC
v_call: TRBV19; j_call: TRBJ2-1; cdr3_length: 13; clone_size: .; d_call: .; cdr3_aa: CASSATSNGEQFF; cdr3_nt: TGTGCCAGTAGTGCCACTAGCAATGGTGAGCAGTTCTTC
v_call: TRBV5-6; j_call: TRBJ2-7; cdr3_length: 13; clone_size: .; d_call: .; cdr3_aa: CASSGPNKYEQYF; cdr3_nt: TGTGCCAGCAGCGGACCCAATAAGTACGAGCAGTACTTC
v_call: TRBV30; j_call: TRBJ1-5; cdr3_length: 14; clone_size: few; d_call: .; cdr3_aa: CAWSVMSGNQPQHF; cdr3_nt: TGTGCCTGGAGTGTAATGTCAGGGAATCAGCCCCAGCATTTT
v_call: TRBV4-3; j_call: TRBJ2-1; cdr3_length: 14; clone_size: .; d_call: .; cdr3_aa: CASSQGGGWNEQFF; cdr3_nt: TGCGCCAGCAGCCAAGGAGGGGGGTGGAATGAGCAGTTCTTC
v_call: TRBV19; j_call: TRBJ2-2; cdr3_length: 14; clone_size: .; d_call: TRBD1; cdr3_aa: CASSRQGDTGELFF; cdr3_nt: TGTGCCAGTAGTAGACAGGGGGACACCGGGGAGCTGTTTTTT
v_call: TRBV19; j_call: TRBJ1-5; cdr3_length: 15; clone_size: .; d_call: .; cdr3_aa: CASSINRVSNQPQHF; cdr3_nt: TGTGCCAGTAGTATAAACAGGGTGAGCAATCAGCCCCAGCATTTT
v_call: TRBV7-2; j_call: TRBJ1-2; cdr3_length: 13; clone_size: .; d_call: .; cdr3_aa: CASSQRTAYGYTF; cdr3_nt: TGTGCCAGCAGCCAACGGACAGCCTATGGCTACACCTTC
v_call: TRBV5-6; j_call: TRBJ1-1; cdr3_length: 15; clone_size: .; d_call: TRBD1; cdr3_aa: CASSLEWDRNTEAFF; cdr3_nt: TGTGCCAGCAGCTTGGAGTGGGACAGGAACACTGAAGCTTTCTTT
v_call: TRBV20-1; j_call: TRBJ2-7; cdr3_length: 11; clone_size: .; d_call: .; cdr3_aa: CSAPDVNEQYF; cdr3_nt: TGCAGTGCCCCCGACGTCAACGAGCAGTACTTC
v_call: TRBV18; j_call: TRBJ1-1; cdr3_length: 15; clone_size: .; d_call: .; cdr3_aa: CASSSLAAANTEAFF; cdr3_nt: TGTGCCAGCTCATCCCTAGCGGCGGCGAACACTGAAGCTTTCTTT
v_call: TRBV2; j_call: TRBJ2-3; cdr3_length: 13; clone_size: few; d_call: .; cdr3_aa: CASTRTVTDTQYF; cdr3_nt: TGTGCCAGTACGAGGACTGTCACAGATACGCAGTATTTT
v_call: TRBV7-2; j_call: TRBJ1-3; cdr3_length: 17; clone_size: .; d_call: TRBD1; cdr3_aa: CASQRVTGGLSGNTIYF; cdr3_nt: TGTGCCAGCCAAAGGGTGACAGGGGGGTTATCTGGAAACACCATATATTTT
v_call: TRBV2; j_call: TRBJ1-2; cdr3_length: 12; clone_size: .; d_call: .; cdr3_aa: CASSGSNYGYTF; cdr3_nt: TGTGCCAGCAGTGGTTCTAACTATGGCTACACCTTC